These T cell receptor beta chains were read from a single sample in a study of blood T cell repertoires in COVID-19. Generated by immunoSEQ multiplex PCR, the TCRdb table keeps only in-frame clones and is missing some. This sample has around 65,000 clones, with 82% found just once. Sequences were obtained from peripheral blood. These receptors were taken from a human donor in a cohort sampled during active COVID-19. The CDR3 runs from the conserved cysteine through the conserved F or W. A D gene is named only where the DNA matches it firmly. Clone size is shown for a subset of rows, as once, few, many or a class of expanded clone.

DNA: TGTGCCAGCAGTCCGGGACAGGGTCCCGTCACTGAAGCTTTCTTT; CDR3: CASSPGQGPVTEAFF; V: TRBV6-5; D: TRBD1; J: TRBJ1-1; size: NA
DNA: TGTGCCTGGAGTGTGCACAGGGTTCGGGGAGATACGCAGTATTTT; CDR3: CAWSVHRVRGDTQYF; V: TRBV30; D: NA; J: TRBJ2-3; size: once
DNA: TGTGCCAGCAGCCAAACCCCCTATAGCGGGCGGGCCGCTAATGAGCAGTTCTTC; CDR3: CASSQTPYSGRAANEQFF; V: TRBV3-1/TRBV3-2; D: TRBD2; J: TRBJ2-1; size: NA
DNA: TGCAGTGCTAGGTGGACAGGGTTGGCTTTCTTT; CDR3: CSARWTGLAFF; V: TRBV20-1; D: TRBD1; J: TRBJ1-1; size: NA
DNA: TGTGCCACCAGCAGAGGGGAGCTTACCACCTCACCCCTCCACTTT; CDR3: CATSRGELTTSPLHF; V: TRBV15; D: NA; J: TRBJ1-6; size: NA
DNA: TGTGCCAGCAGCTTATACCAGGGGGGCTACACCTTC; CDR3: CASSLYQGGYTF; V: TRBV7-9; D: NA; J: TRBJ1-2; size: NA
DNA: TGTGCCAGCAGCCCCACTCCCGGGGTCAGTAATTCACCCCTCCACTTT; CDR3: CASSPTPGVSNSPLHF; V: TRBV5-6; D: NA; J: TRBJ1-6; size: NA
DNA: TGTGCCAGCAGCGCCCGAGGTACAGATACGCAGTATTTT; CDR3: CASSARGTDTQYF; V: TRBV9; D: NA; J: TRBJ2-3; size: NA
DNA: TGTGCCACCAGCAGAGAACAGGGGGCTATACTGAACACTGAAGCTTTCTTT; CDR3: CATSREQGAILNTEAFF; V: TRBV15; D: TRBD1; J: TRBJ1-1; size: once
DNA: TGTGCCAGCAGTCCGACAGAGAACACTGAAGCTTTCTTT; CDR3: CASSPTENTEAFF; V: TRBV6-2/TRBV6-3; D: NA; J: TRBJ1-1; size: NA
DNA: TGTGCCAGCTCCTCCCGCCCGCCGGGACAGCCCTACAATGAGCAGTTCTTC; CDR3: CASSSRPPGQPYNEQFF; V: TRBV18; D: TRBD1; J: TRBJ2-1; size: once
DNA: TGTGCCAGCCGGGGGAGGGGGAAAGGCGGCACTGAAGCTTTCTTT; CDR3: CASRGRGKGGTEAFF; V: TRBV28; D: NA; J: TRBJ1-1; size: NA
DNA: TGTGCCACCGGGGGAGGGGTAAGCACAGATACGCAGTATTTT; CDR3: CATGGGVSTDTQYF; V: TRBV6-5; D: TRBD2; J: TRBJ2-3; size: few
DNA: TGCGCCAGCAGTCGGCTCGGTCAGGTGGGGGCCTCACACAGGGATGGTAATGAGCAGTTCTTC; CDR3: CASSRLGQVGASHRDGNEQFF; V: TRBV23-1; D: NA; J: TRBJ2-1; size: NA
DNA: TGTGCCAGCAGCCTCTGGGAGGCCGGGGAGCTGTTTTTT; CDR3: CASSLWEAGELFF; V: TRBV7-2; D: NA; J: TRBJ2-2; size: NA
DNA: TGTGCCAGCAGTCCCCCAGCTAGCGGGGGGGTTAAAAACATTCAGTACTTC; CDR3: CASSPPASGGVKNIQYF; V: TRBV27; D: TRBD2; J: TRBJ2-4; size: NA
DNA: TGTGCCAGCAGTCGTGGGACAGGATATGGCTACACCTTC; CDR3: CASSRGTGYGYTF; V: TRBV14; D: TRBD1; J: TRBJ1-2; size: NA
DNA: TGTGCCAGCAGTATGACAGGACCAATGGAGACCCAGTACTTC; CDR3: CASSMTGPMETQYF; V: TRBV6-2/TRBV6-3; D: NA; J: TRBJ2-5; size: NA